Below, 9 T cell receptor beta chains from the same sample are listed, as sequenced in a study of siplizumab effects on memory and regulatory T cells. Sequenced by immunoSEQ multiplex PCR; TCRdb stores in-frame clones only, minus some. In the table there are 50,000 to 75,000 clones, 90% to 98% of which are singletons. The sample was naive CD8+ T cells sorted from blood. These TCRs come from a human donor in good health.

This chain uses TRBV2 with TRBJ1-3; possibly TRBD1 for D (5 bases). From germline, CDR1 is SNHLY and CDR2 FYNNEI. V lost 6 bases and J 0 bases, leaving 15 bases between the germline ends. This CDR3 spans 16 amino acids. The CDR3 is CASRASIGVSGNTIYF. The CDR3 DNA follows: TGTGCCAGCAGGGCCTCGATAGGGGTCTCTGGAAACACCATATATTTT.

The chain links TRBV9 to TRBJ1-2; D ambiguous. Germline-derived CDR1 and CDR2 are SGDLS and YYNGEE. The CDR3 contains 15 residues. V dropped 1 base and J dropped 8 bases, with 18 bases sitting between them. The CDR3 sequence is CASSVSRSGEGGYTF. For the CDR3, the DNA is TGTGCCAGCAGCGTAAGCAGGAGTGGGGAGGGCGGCTACACCTTC.

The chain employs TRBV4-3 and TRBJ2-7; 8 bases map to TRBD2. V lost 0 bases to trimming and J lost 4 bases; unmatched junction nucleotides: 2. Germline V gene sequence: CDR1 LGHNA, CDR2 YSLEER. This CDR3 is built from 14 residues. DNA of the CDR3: TGCGCCAGCAGCCAAGATCGGGGGGGATACGAGCAGTACTTC. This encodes CASSQDRGGYEQYF.

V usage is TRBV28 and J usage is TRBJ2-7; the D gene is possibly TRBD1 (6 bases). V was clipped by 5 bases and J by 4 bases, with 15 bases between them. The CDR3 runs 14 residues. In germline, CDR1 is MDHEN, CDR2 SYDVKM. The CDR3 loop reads CASSPHGGGYEQYF. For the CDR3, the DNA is TGTGCCAGCAGTCCCCATGGGGGCGGTTACGAGCAGTACTTC.

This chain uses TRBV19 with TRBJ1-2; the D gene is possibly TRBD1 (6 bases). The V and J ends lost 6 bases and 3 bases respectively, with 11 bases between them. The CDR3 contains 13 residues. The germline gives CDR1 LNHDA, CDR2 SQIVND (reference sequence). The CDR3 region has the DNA TGTGCCAGTAGCCTACAGGGCTACTATGGCTACACCTTC. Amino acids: CASSLQGYYGYTF. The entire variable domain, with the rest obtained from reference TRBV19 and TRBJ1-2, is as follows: DGGITQSPKYLFRKEGQNVTLSCEQNLNHDAMYWYRQDPGQGLRLIYYSQIVNDFQKGDIAEGYSVSREKKESFPLTVTSAQKNPTAFYLCASSLQGYYGYTFGSGTRLTVV.

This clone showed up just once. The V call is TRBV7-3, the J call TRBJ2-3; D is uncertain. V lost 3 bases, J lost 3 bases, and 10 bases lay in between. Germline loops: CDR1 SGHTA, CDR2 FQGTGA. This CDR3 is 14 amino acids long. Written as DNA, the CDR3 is TGTGCCAGCAGCTTCCTCGGCACGACAGATACGCAGTATTTT. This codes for CASSFLGTTDTQYF.

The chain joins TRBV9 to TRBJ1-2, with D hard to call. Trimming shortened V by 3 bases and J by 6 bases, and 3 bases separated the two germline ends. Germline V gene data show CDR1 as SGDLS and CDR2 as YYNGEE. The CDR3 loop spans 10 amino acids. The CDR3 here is CASSGHGYTF. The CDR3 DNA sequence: TGTGCCAGCAGCGGGCATGGCTACACCTTC.

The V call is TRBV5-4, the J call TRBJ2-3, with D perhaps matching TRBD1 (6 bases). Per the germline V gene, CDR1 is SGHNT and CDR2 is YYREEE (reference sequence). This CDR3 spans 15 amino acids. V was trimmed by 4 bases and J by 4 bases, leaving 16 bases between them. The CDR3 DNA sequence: TGTGCCAGCAGCGCGACCACAGGGTTTGCAGATACGCAGTATTTT. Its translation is CASSATTGFADTQYF.

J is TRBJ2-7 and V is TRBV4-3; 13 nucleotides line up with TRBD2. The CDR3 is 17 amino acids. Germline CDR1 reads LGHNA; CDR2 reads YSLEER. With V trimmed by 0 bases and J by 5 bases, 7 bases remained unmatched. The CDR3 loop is CASSQDARTSGGDEQYF. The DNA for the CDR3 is TGCGCCAGCAGCCAAGATGCGAGGACTAGCGGGGGCGACGAGCAGTACTTC.